This TCR beta chain was identified in a study of blood T cell repertoires in COVID-19. For the study at large: T cells, B-cell-depleted T cells, or PBMCs supplied cDNA or gDNA.

Germline-derived CDR1 and CDR2 are SGHVS and FQNEAQ. The CDR3 runs 17 residues. V dropped 0 bases and J dropped 2 bases, with 14 bases sitting between them. Recruitment covered 20 to 25 US areas and drew participants whose ages spanned roughly 18 to 90 years. Cohorts were assigned according to the clinical history that participants reported. TCRdb keeps only in-frame clones here, not all; method: immunoSEQ multiplex PCR. The data hold about 220,000 clones, with approximately 90% observed a single time. V usage is TRBV7-8 and J usage is TRBJ1-3, with a possible D match to TRBD1 (6 bases). Sequenced: PBMCs or T cells enriched from blood (not recorded which). This TCR came from a woman in her thirties or forties with acute COVID-19. Here the CDR3 reads CASSLARGWGTGNTIYF. The CDR3 DNA reads TGTGCCAGCAGCTTAGCCAGGGGTTGGGGTACTGGAAACACCATATATTTT.